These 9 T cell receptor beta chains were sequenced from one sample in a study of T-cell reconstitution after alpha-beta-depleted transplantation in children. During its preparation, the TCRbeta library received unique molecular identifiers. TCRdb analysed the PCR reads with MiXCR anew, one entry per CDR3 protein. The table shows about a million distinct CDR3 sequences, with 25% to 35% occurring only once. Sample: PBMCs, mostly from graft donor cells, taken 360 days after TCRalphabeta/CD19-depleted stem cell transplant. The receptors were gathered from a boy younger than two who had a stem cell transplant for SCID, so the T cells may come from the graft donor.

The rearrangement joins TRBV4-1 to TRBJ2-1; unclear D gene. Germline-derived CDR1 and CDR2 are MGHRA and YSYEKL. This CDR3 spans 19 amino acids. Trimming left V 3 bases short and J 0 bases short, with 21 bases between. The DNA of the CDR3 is TGCGCCAGCAGCCACCGGGTCCAGTTTTCTAACCCCTCCTACAATGAGCAGTTCTTC. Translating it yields CASSHRVQFSNPSYNEQFF.

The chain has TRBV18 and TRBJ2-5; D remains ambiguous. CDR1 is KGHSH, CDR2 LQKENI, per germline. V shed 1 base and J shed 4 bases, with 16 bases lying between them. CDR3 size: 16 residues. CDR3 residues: CASSPRQGFASETQYF. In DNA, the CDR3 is TGTGCCAGCTCACCACGACAAGGGTTCGCGTCAGAGACCCAGTACTTC.

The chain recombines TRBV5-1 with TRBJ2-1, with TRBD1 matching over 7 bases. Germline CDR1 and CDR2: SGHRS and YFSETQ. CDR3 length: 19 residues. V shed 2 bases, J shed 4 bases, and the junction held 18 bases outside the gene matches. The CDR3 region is CASSLRGGRANDPYNEQFF. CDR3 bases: TGCGCCAGCAGCTTAAGAGGGGGCCGGGCCAACGACCCATACAATGAGCAGTTCTTC.

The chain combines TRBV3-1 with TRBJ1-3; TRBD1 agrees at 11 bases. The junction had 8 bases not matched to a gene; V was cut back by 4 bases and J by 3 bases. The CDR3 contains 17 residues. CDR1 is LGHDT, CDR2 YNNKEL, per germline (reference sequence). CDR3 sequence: CASSPSGQGAGGNTIYF. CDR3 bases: TGTGCCAGCAGCCCCTCAGGACAGGGGGCGGGTGGAAACACCATATATTTT.

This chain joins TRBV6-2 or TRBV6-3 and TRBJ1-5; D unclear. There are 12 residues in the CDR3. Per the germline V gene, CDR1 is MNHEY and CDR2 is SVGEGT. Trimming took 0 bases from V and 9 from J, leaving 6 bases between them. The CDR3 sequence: CASSYSGLPQHF. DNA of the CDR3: TGTGCCAGCAGTTACTCCGGGCTGCCCCAGCATTTT.

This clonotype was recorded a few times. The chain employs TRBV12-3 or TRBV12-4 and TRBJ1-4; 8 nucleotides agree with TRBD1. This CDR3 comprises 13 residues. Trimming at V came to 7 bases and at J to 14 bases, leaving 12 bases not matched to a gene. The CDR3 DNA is TGTGCCAGCACCTTCGGGACAGGTAGCGGGCTGTTTTTT. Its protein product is CASTFGTGSGLFF.

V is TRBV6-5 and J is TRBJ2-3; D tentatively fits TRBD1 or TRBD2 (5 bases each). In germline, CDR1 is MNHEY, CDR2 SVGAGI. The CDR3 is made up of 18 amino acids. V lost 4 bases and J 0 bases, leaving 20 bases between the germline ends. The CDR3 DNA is TGTGCCAGCAGTTGGGGACCGCTCTTCGGGTCTAGCACAGATACGCAGTATTTT. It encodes CASSWGPLFGSSTDTQYF.

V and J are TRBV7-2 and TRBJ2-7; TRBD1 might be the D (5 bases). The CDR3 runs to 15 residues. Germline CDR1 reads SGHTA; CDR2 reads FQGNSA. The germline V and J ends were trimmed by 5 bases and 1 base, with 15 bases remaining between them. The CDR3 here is CASSPRRQTSYEQYF. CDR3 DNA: TGTGCCAGCAGCCCACGCAGACAGACTTCCTACGAGCAGTACTTC.

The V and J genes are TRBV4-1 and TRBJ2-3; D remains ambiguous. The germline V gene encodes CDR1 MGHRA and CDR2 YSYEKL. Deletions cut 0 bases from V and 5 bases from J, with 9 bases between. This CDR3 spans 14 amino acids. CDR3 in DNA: TGCGCCAGCAGCCAAGATCTATCCCTAGATACGCAGTATTTT. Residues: CASSQDLSLDTQYF.